The rows below give T cell receptor beta chains drawn from one sample of a study of blood T cell repertoires in COVID-19. Repertoires were generated with immunoSEQ multiplex PCR, while TCRdb's copy carries only in-frame clones and drops some. The sample yields about 350,000 clones, more than 75% seen once. The sample comprised PBMCs or T cells enriched from blood (not recorded which). These receptors all come from a woman in her twenties or thirties who had recovered from COVID-19. Each CDR3 is given with its conserved first and last residue. Each record gives: J gene, clone size, D gene, V gene, CDR3 DNA, CDR3 protein. The D gene is left open where the match is weak. Clone size is stated in some rows and not others, as once, few, many or a class when expanded.

TRBJ2-2 | . | . | TRBV11-3 | TGTGCCAGCAGCTTTCGTAGCGGAAAGACCACCGGGGAGCTGTTTTTT | CASSFRSGKTTGELFF
TRBJ1-6 | once | TRBD1 | TRBV19 | TGTGCCAGTACTCCCGGGACAGGGGAAGGCTATAATTCACCCCTCCACTTT | CASTPGTGEGYNSPLHF
TRBJ2-1 | . | TRBD2 | TRBV11-3 | TGTGCCAGCAGCCGCGGGAGCTCCTACAATGAGCAGTTCTTC | CASSRGSSYNEQFF
TRBJ1-2 | . | . | TRBV10-3 | TGTGCCATCAGTGGTCAGGTGAACTATGGCTACACCTTC | CAISGQVNYGYTF
TRBJ1-6 | . | . | TRBV3-1/TRBV3-2 | TGTGCCAGCAGCCACGTTGATTCACCCCTCCACTTT | CASSHVDSPLHF
TRBJ2-7 | . | TRBD2 | TRBV5-6 | TGTGCCAGCAGCTTCACAGGCGGGGGAGAGCAGTACTTC | CASSFTGGGEQYF
TRBJ1-5 | . | . | TRBV25-1 | TGTGCCAGCAACAGTGAGACAGGAGAGCCCCAGCATTTT | CASNSETGEPQHF
TRBJ1-1 | . | . | TRBV29-1 | TGCAGCGTTGAAATTGGGGGGTCTTCTGAAGCTTTCTTT | CSVEIGGSSEAFF
TRBJ2-1 | once | TRBD2 | TRBV18 | TGTGCCAGCTCACACACTTGGACCGTCGGGGGGGATGAGCAGTTCTTC | CASSHTWTVGGDEQFF
TRBJ2-7 | . | TRBD2 | TRBV5-1 | TGCGCCAGCAGCCCAGCGACTAGCGGGGGGGTCTCCTACGAGCAGTACTTC | CASSPATSGGVSYEQYF
TRBJ1-2 | . | . | TRBV7-2 | TGTGCCAGCAGCTTCCAGGAATCCTTTTATGGCTACACCTTC | CASSFQESFYGYTF
TRBJ2-1 | . | TRBD2 | TRBV6-4 | TGTGCCAGCAGTGAGTCTAGCGGGGGGGTCGATGAGCAGTTCTTC | CASSESSGGVDEQFF
TRBJ1-2 | . | . | TRBV19 | TGTGCCAGTAGTATGGGGCAGATAAAAAACTATGGCTACACCTTC | CASSMGQIKNYGYTF
TRBJ1-2 | . | TRBD1 | TRBV6-5 | TGTGCCAGCAGTTATTCAGGGGGCTTTAACTATGGCTACACCTTC | CASSYSGGFNYGYTF
TRBJ1-4 | . | TRBD1 | TRBV27 | TGTGCCAGCAGTTTGCGAGCGGCGACAGGGACCGGGGCAACTAATGAAAAACTGTTTTTT | CASSLRAATGTGATNEKLFF
TRBJ2-1 | . | TRBD2 | TRBV19 | TGTGCCAGTAGCCTAGCGGTCGCCTACGGCAATGAGCAGTTCTTC | CASSLAVAYGNEQFF
TRBJ1-5 | . | TRBD1 | TRBV10-3 | TGTGCCATCAGTGGGGGACAGGGGGCCAGTCAGCCCCAGCATTTT | CAISGGQGASQPQHF
TRBJ2-7 | . | . | TRBV5-1 | TGCGCCAGCAGCGTTATGTTGGCGGGGGCCTCCTACGAGCAGTACTTC | CASSVMLAGASYEQYF
TRBJ1-4 | once | . | TRBV13 | TGTGCCAGCAGCCATCGACAGGCTATGGCAACTAATGAAAAACTGTTTTTT | CASSHRQAMATNEKLFF